Listed here are 27 T cell receptor beta chains from one sample, sequenced in a study of CD8 T cells in Susac syndrome (dated by TCRdb to the late 2010s). The library was made by the immunoSEQ multiplex PCR assay. RNA was extracted using the RNeasy kit, and about 0.5 to 1 ug of the RNA was reverse transcribed with random hexamers. The public reads were run again by TCRdb, first through fastp at Q25 and then through MiXCR, and only productive beta chains were kept. Rows matching on CDR3 protein sequence are summarized as one entry with the most common DNA and genes. The sample has about 200,000 distinct CDR3 sequences on record, nearly 95% of them singletons. About 0.087% of the sample lies in the top ten. Sequenced material: CD4+ T cells from PBMCs. These receptors all stem from a human donor with multiple sclerosis.

CDR3 nucleotide sequence: TGCGCCAGCAGCTTAAGTCCACGGGTTAATCAGCCCCAGCATTTT. It translates to CASSLSPRVNQPQHF. The chain uses TRBV4-1 and TRBJ1-5, with no clear D. Germline assignment: CDR1 MGHRA and CDR2 YSYEKL. Between the trimmed V and J ends, which lost 5 bases and 4 bases, there was a span of 15 bases. The length of the CDR3 is 15 residues.

V is TRBV29-1 and J is TRBJ2-1, with 10 positions matching TRBD1. Trimming cost V 5 bases and J 6 bases; bases outside gene matches: 7. The germline V gene encodes CDR1 SQVTM and CDR2 ANQGSEA. The CDR3 loop spans 14 amino acids. CDR3 protein: CSVPKGQGPNEQFF. DNA of the CDR3: TGCAGCGTTCCCAAGGGACAGGGGCCCAATGAGCAGTTCTTC.

V gene TRBV29-1 combines with J gene TRBJ1-4; D uncertain. CDR1 is SQVTM, CDR2 ANQGSEA, per germline. The CDR3 runs 15 residues. Trimming stripped 5 bases from V and 0 bases from J, with 13 bases between. DNA for the CDR3: TGCAGCGTTTCACCAGGAACATCAACTAATGAAAAACTGTTTTTT. Its translation: CSVSPGTSTNEKLFF. The entire variable domain, with the rest obtained from reference TRBV29-1 and TRBJ1-4, is as follows: SAVISQKPSRDICQRGTSLTIQCQVDSQVTMMFWYRQQPGQSLTLIATANQGSEATYESGFVIDKFPISRPNLTFSTLTVSNMSPEDSSIYLCSVSPGTSTNEKLFFGSGTQLSVL.

The chain joins TRBV4-1 to TRBJ2-2; 14 bases line up with TRBD2. The V gene's germline CDR1 is MGHRA and CDR2 YSYEKL. The CDR3 is made up of 18 amino acids. The J segment lost 4 bases and the V segment lost 4 bases, leaving 8 bases of the junction unmatched. The CDR3 reads CASSPGGLAGVSTGELFF. In DNA form, the CDR3 reads TGCGCCAGCAGCCCCGGGGGACTAGCGGGAGTTAGCACCGGGGAGCTGTTTTTT.

The gene calls are TRBV5-1 and TRBJ1-2; D gene ambiguous. CDR1 is SGHRS and CDR2 is YFSETQ in the germline V gene. This CDR3 spans 15 amino acids. Trimming took 1 base from V and 9 from J, leaving 19 bases between them. In nucleotides, the CDR3 is TGCGCCAGCAGCTTGATGAGATCACCTGGCTCGAGCTACACCTTC. It translates to CASSLMRSPGSSYTF.

The count of this clonotype is one. The rearrangement uses TRBV30 and TRBJ2-2, with D unresolved. CDR1 is GTSNPN, CDR2 SVGIG, per germline (reference sequence). The CDR3 runs to 16 residues. V lost 2 bases and J lost 1, with 14 bases in between. The CDR3, as DNA: TGTGCCTGGAGTCCCACATGGGCAAGGAACACCGGGGAGCTGTTTTTT. As protein: CAWSPTWARNTGELFF. Looking up the rest from reference TRBV30 and TRBJ2-2 gives the full variable domain: SQTIHQWPATLVQPVGSPLSLECTVEGTSNPNLYWYRQAAGRGLQLLFYSVGIGQISSEVPQNLSASRPQDRQFILSSKKLLLSDSGFYLCAWSPTWARNTGELFFGEGSRLTVL.

This clonotype was observed once. The CDR3 loop is CAWRNYNEQFF. DNA of the CDR3: TGTGCCTGGAGGAACTACAATGAGCAGTTCTTC. This chain uses TRBV30 with TRBJ2-1; D unclear. CDR1 and CDR2 from the germline V gene are GTSNPN and SVGIG (reference sequence). CDR3 size: 11 residues. V gave up 3 bases and J gave up 3 bases, with 3 bases separating them.

The chain combines TRBV24-1 with TRBJ2-1; possible D gene TRBD2, 6 bases. V was cut by 5 bases and J by 4 bases, with 11 bases left in between. CDR3 size: 14 residues. Germline lookup yields CDR1 KGHDR and CDR2 SFDVKD. The CDR3 spells CATSGGTLYNEQFF. In nucleotides, the CDR3 is TGTGCCACCAGTGGGGGGACTTTATACAATGAGCAGTTCTTC.

The V and J genes are TRBV2 and TRBJ2-5; D ambiguous. The CDR3 consists of 14 residues. Germline V lookup: CDR1 SNHLY, CDR2 FYNNEI. Trimming pared 2 bases from V and 5 bases from J, leaving 12 bases between. CDR3 sequence (DNA): TGTGCCAGCAGTGAAAGACCGGTTAGGGAGACCCAGTACTTC. Its protein product is CASSERPVRETQYF.

This chain connects TRBV7-9 to TRBJ1-1; TRBD1 is a possible D gene (6 bases). The CDR3 sequence is 14 residues long. CDR1 is SEHNR, CDR2 FQNEAQ, per germline (reference sequence). The ends were cut back, 5 bases at V and 5 bases at J, with 15 bases in the middle. CDR3 nucleotide sequence: TGTGCCAGCAGCCCTCGGGCCACAGGGACTGAAGCTTTCTTT. Protein sequence: CASSPRATGTEAFF.

J is TRBJ2-1 and V is TRBV29-1, with D possibly being TRBD1 (5 bases). This CDR3 is built from 12 residues. The germline CDR1 and CDR2 sequences are SQVTM and ANQGSEA. With 7 bases removed from V and 8 bases from J, the gap between germline ends came to 15 bases. CDR3 bases: TGCAGCGCACGGCACAGGTCCCATGAGCAGTTCTTC. Its protein is CSARHRSHEQFF.

The CDR3 loop reads CSASLSGSTYGYTF. In DNA form, the CDR3 reads TGCAGTGCTAGCCTGTCGGGCAGTACCTATGGCTACACCTTC. The chain links TRBV20-1 to TRBJ1-2; D gene uncertain. The CDR3 is 14 residues long. Germline assignment: CDR1 DFQATT and CDR2 SNEGSKA (reference sequence). V was shortened by 3 bases and J by 4 bases, with 15 bases between the two germline ends.

This clonotype has just a few counts. J is TRBJ2-3 and V is TRBV11-2; 10 nucleotides align to TRBD2. The CDR3 consists of 16 residues. CDR1 and CDR2 from the germline V gene are SGHAT and FQNNGV. V shed 8 bases, J shed 6 bases, and the junction held 14 bases outside the gene matches. The CDR3, as DNA: TGTGCCAGCCCCTTAAATAGCGGGGGGCAGGGCGATACGCAGTATTTT. The encoded protein is CASPLNSGGQGDTQYF.

V gene TRBV11-2 combines with J gene TRBJ2-2, with 13 bases that match TRBD2. The germline V gene has CDR1 SGHAT and CDR2 FQNNGV. CDR3 size: 16 residues. The V gene end was trimmed by 4 bases and the J gene end by 4 bases; junction bases not matched to a gene: 3. This chain's CDR3 is CASSSGLAGITGELFF. The CDR3 region has the DNA TGTGCCAGCAGCTCGGGACTAGCGGGGATCACCGGGGAGCTGTTTTTT.

The chain couples TRBV30 to TRBJ2-1; TRBD2 agrees at 9 bases. Trimming cost V 2 bases and J 6 bases; bases outside gene matches: 5. This CDR3 has 14 amino acids. The germline V gene encodes CDR1 GTSNPN and CDR2 SVGIG (reference sequence). CDR3 region: CAWSKLAGSNEQFF. The CDR3 DNA sequence: TGTGCCTGGAGTAAGCTAGCGGGGAGCAATGAGCAGTTCTTC.

V is TRBV7-9 and J is TRBJ2-7; TRBD2 matches at 11 bases. The CDR3 runs 16 residues. J gave up 1 base and V 5 bases, and 7 bases lay outside the gene matches. Germline V gene data show CDR1 as SEHNR and CDR2 as FQNEAQ (reference sequence). Written as DNA, the CDR3 is TGTGCCAGCAGCCCGGGTACTAGCGGGGGATCCTACGAGCAGTACTTC. Translating gives CASSPGTSGGSYEQYF.

Written as DNA, the CDR3 is TGTGCCACCAGCAGAGATTTCGGGGGCTCCTACGAGCAGTACTTC. Its protein is CATSRDFGGSYEQYF. The chain couples TRBV15 to TRBJ2-7; D is perhaps TRBD2 (6 bases). This CDR3 is built from 15 residues. Germline CDR1 is LNHNV and CDR2 is YYDKDF (reference sequence). With 0 bases removed from V and 0 bases from J, the gap between germline ends came to 9 bases.

The chain is built from TRBV5-1 and TRBJ2-3; TRBD2 matches 7 bases. The CDR3 runs 15 residues. The germline gives CDR1 SGHRS, CDR2 YFSETQ. Trimming cost V 1 base and J 0 bases; bases outside gene matches: 2. CDR3 region: CASSLTSASTDTQYF. Here the CDR3 DNA reads TGCGCCAGCAGCTTGACTAGCGCTAGCACAGATACGCAGTATTTT.

This chain links TRBV20-1 with TRBJ2-7, with D possibly matching TRBD2 (5 bases). The CDR3 is 11 residues long. Trimming removed 6 bases from V and 3 bases from J, with 9 bases in between. From germline, CDR1 is DFQATT and CDR2 SNEGSKA (reference sequence). The CDR3 bases are TGCAGTGCGTCGGGGTTCTACGAGCAGTACTTC. Translation: CSASGFYEQYF.

This clonotype was detected once. The chain links TRBV30 to TRBJ2-5; D unclear. This CDR3 has 16 amino acids. Between the trimmed V and J ends, which lost 5 bases and 2 bases, there was a span of 21 bases. CDR1 is GTSNPN, CDR2 SVGIG, per germline (reference sequence). DNA of the CDR3: TGTGCCTGGGGAAATAAGGACCTTTTCCGACAAGAGACCCAGTACTTC. Protein: CAWGNKDLFRQETQYF.

The J gene is TRBJ2-5, the V gene TRBV18; D gene unclear. The germline V gene has CDR1 KGHSH and CDR2 LQKENI. There are 15 residues in the CDR3. Trimming cost V 0 bases and J 5 bases, with 13 bases left between them. CDR3 DNA: TGTGCCAGCTCACCACCGTTAGGGCTGGAGGAGACCCAGTACTTC. This codes for CASSPPLGLEETQYF.

The chain recombines TRBV21-1 with TRBJ2-7. TRBV21-1 is a pseudogene locus. The CDR3 runs 10 residues. CDR3 sequence (DNA): TGTGCCAGCGGTCGCTCCGAGCAGTACTTC. Protein sequence: CASGRSEQYF.

This chain uses TRBV4-2 with TRBJ2-5, with TRBD2 identical over 7 bases. Germline trimming cut 2 bases from V and 5 bases from J; bases unmatched to any gene: 14. From germline, CDR1 is LGHNA and CDR2 YNFKEQ. The CDR3 extends over 17 amino acids. The CDR3 DNA reads as TGTGCCAGCAGCCAACTCAGCACCGGGACTATCGGGGAGACCCAGTACTTC. Protein: CASSQLSTGTIGETQYF.

The V gene is TRBV7-9, the J gene TRBJ1-1; D is undetermined. The CDR3 totals 14 residues. Germline V gene lookup returns CDR1 SEHNR and CDR2 FQNEAQ (reference sequence). Trimming left V 1 base short and J 3 bases short, with 9 bases between. The CDR3 sequence: CASSLGLRDTEAFF. Written as DNA, the CDR3 is TGTGCCAGCAGCTTAGGTCTCCGAGACACTGAAGCTTTCTTT. Full variable domain (rest looked up from reference TRBV7-9 and TRBJ1-1): DTGVSQNPRHKITKRGQNVTFRCDPISEHNRLYWYRQTLGQGPEFLTYFQNEAQLEKSRLLSDRFSAERPKGSFSTLEIQRTEQGDSAMYLCASSLGLRDTEAFFGQGTRLTVV.

The rearrangement links TRBV9 to TRBJ2-1, with D unclear. Germline CDR1 is SGDLS and CDR2 is YYNGEE. Trimming stripped 0 bases from V and 7 bases from J, with 11 bases between. The CDR3 spans 14 residues. The DNA of the CDR3 is TGTGCCAGCAGCGTAGGTCAACGACGGAATGAGCAGTTCTTC. Its translation: CASSVGQRRNEQFF.

The chain combines TRBV12-5 with TRBJ1-5; D remains ambiguous. Looked up from germline, CDR1 is LGHNT and CDR2 is FRNRAP. The CDR3 consists of 12 residues. Trimming stripped 8 bases from V and 0 bases from J, with 5 bases between. CDR3 loop: CASRYSNQPQHF. CDR3 bases: TGTGCTAGTCGGTATAGCAATCAGCCCCAGCATTTT.

The V and J genes are TRBV3-1 and TRBJ2-3; maybe TRBD1 (5 bases). The V gene's germline CDR1 is LGHDT and CDR2 YNNKEL (reference sequence). The CDR3 runs to 12 residues. V dropped 4 bases and J dropped 6 bases, with 8 bases sitting between them. CDR3: CASSRKGDTQYF. The CDR3 DNA reads TGTGCCAGCAGCCGTAAGGGGGATACGCAGTATTTT.